A single sample is the source of the 24 T cell receptor beta chains below, sequenced in a study of memory CD4+ T cells and cytomegalovirus serostatus. Libraries were prepared by immunoSEQ multiplex PCR; TCRdb keeps only in-frame clonotypes and omits some of them. The table shows about 54,000 clones, with about 73% occurring only once. Single viable CD3+CD4+CD8-CD45RO+ cells were sorted as the memory CD4+ T cells. Sequenced: memory CD4+ T cells from blood. Receptors were obtained from an adult in good health and CMV-seropositive.

This chain links TRBV7-2 with TRBJ2-5, with D possibly matching TRBD2 (5 bases). The CDR3 covers 15 residues. Trimming took off 1 base at V and 5 bases at J, with 14 bases between the two ends. The germline V gene has CDR1 SGHTA and CDR2 FQGNSA. CDR3 loop: CASSLGGRGEETQYF. CDR3 nucleotide sequence: TGTGCCAGCAGCTTAGGAGGGAGAGGTGAGGAGACCCAGTACTTC.

The V call is TRBV21-1, the J call TRBJ2-7; the table's D call of TRBD2 was not tested on the DNA. TRBV21-1 is listed as a pseudogene. This CDR3 has 13 amino acids. The CDR3 loop reads CASLRGVADEQYV. CDR3 DNA: TGTGCCAGCTTGCGGGGGGTGGCAGACGAGCAGTACGTC.

This clone was seen just once. V gene TRBV7-9 combines with J gene TRBJ1-1; D remains ambiguous. The V gene lost 3 bases and the J gene lost 1 base, with 6 bases spanning the gap. The CDR3 sequence is 13 residues long. Germline V gene data show CDR1 as SEHNR and CDR2 as FQNEAQ (reference sequence). In nucleotides, the CDR3 is TGTGCCAGCAGCTTTTCTGCGAACACTGAAGCTTTCTTT. It yields the protein CASSFSANTEAFF.

The chain uses TRBV10-1 and TRBJ1-1, with TRBD1 matching 7 bases. CDR1 and CDR2 from the germline V gene are WNHNN and SYGVQD (reference sequence). Losses at the gene ends were 2 bases for V and 3 bases for J; bases not matched to a gene: 12. The CDR3 sequence is 17 residues long. CDR3 bases: TGCGCCAGCAGTGAGGGCGCACAGGGACAGCAGGACACTGAAGCTTTCTTT. As protein: CASSEGAQGQQDTEAFF.

This chain joins TRBV28 and TRBJ1-1, with TRBD1 matching over 7 bases. The V segment lost 7 bases and the J segment 0 bases; nucleotides outside the gene matches: 5. The CDR3 extends over 14 amino acids. The V gene's germline CDR1 is MDHEN and CDR2 SYDVKM. The CDR3 DNA reads as TGTGCCAGCACATTTACAGGGGTGAACACTGAAGCTTTCTTT. This gives the protein CASTFTGVNTEAFF.

This chain connects TRBV15 to TRBJ2-5; D is ambiguous. Germline CDR1 is LNHNV and CDR2 is YYDKDF (reference sequence). The germline V and J ends were trimmed by 1 base and 1 base, with 7 bases remaining between them. CDR3 length equals 14 residues. CDR3 sequence (DNA): TGTGCCACCAGCAGAGTGGCAGGCCAAGAGACCCAGTACTTC. This sequence encodes CATSRVAGQETQYF.

V gene TRBV7-8 combines with J gene TRBJ2-7; unclear D gene. The V gene lost 2 bases and the J gene lost 3 bases, with 8 bases spanning the gap. The CDR3 consists of 13 residues. Germline assignment: CDR1 SGHVS and CDR2 FQNEAQ. In nucleotides, the CDR3 is TGTGCCAGCAGCTTAAGGGCCGGCTACGAGCAGTACTTC. Translating gives CASSLRAGYEQYF. Full variable domain (remainder filled in from reference TRBV7-8 and TRBJ2-7): GAGVSQSPRYKVAKRGQDVALRCDPISGHVSLFWYQQALGQGPEFLTYFQNEAQLDKSGLPSDRFFAERPEGSVSTLKIQRTQQEDSAVYLCASSLRAGYEQYFGPGTRLTVT.

Only a few counts were recorded for this clone. The chain employs TRBV11-2 and TRBJ2-2; D possibly corresponds to TRBD2 (6 bases). The V end was cut by 5 bases, the J end by 2 bases, with 15 bases between. This CDR3 is 16 amino acids long. In germline, CDR1 is SGHAT, CDR2 FQNNGV. This CDR3 is CASSARSGFNTGELFF. The CDR3 region has the DNA TGTGCCAGCAGCGCCCGTAGCGGATTCAACACCGGGGAGCTGTTTTTT.

Only a few counts were recorded for this clone. The chain recombines TRBV4-3 with TRBJ1-3, with D maybe TRBD1 (5 bases). In germline, CDR1 is LGHNA, CDR2 YSLEER. CDR3 size: 16 residues. Trimming removed 0 bases at V and 2 bases at J, with 11 bases between. The CDR3 spells CASSQDAGQAGNTIYF. As DNA, the CDR3 is TGCGCCAGCAGCCAAGATGCAGGGCAGGCTGGAAACACCATATATTTT.

CDR3: CASSQSGLRGNTIYF. CDR3 in DNA: TGCGCCAGCAGCCAATCAGGACTAAGGGGAAACACCATATATTTT. The chain is built from TRBV4-3 and TRBJ1-3; no definite D call. Germline lookup yields CDR1 LGHNA and CDR2 YSLEER. CDR3 length: 15 amino acids. Trimming stripped 2 bases from V and 4 bases from J, with 12 bases between.

The chain carries TRBV30 and TRBJ1-6; D is ambiguous. CDR3 length: 14 residues. Germline loops: CDR1 GTSNPN, CDR2 SVGIG (reference sequence). Trimming took off 0 bases at V and 6 bases at J, with 9 bases between the two ends. The CDR3 DNA sequence: TGTGCCTGGAGTGTAGCAGGAGGTAATTCACCCCTCCACTTT. This gives the protein CAWSVAGGNSPLHF.

This clone was observed once. The genes are TRBV11-2 and TRBJ2-5; 9 bases are shared with TRBD2. The V segment lost 3 bases and the J segment 2 bases; nucleotides outside the gene matches: 4. The CDR3 has 15 residues. The germline CDR1 and CDR2 sequences are SGHAT and FQNNGV. CDR3 in amino acids: CASSLGTSHQETQYF. DNA for the CDR3: TGTGCCAGCAGCTTGGGGACTAGCCATCAAGAGACCCAGTACTTC.

The V and J genes are TRBV9 and TRBJ2-6; the D is unclear. CDR1 and CDR2 (germline): SGDLS, YYNGEE. The CDR3 has 15 amino acids. Trimming cost V 4 bases and J 2 bases, with 10 bases left between them. The CDR3 region has the DNA TGTGCCAGCAGCTCGGGCAATCCTGGGGCCAACGTCCTGACTTTC. Amino acid sequence: CASSSGNPGANVLTF.

This chain links TRBV4-3 with TRBJ1-4, with D perhaps TRBD1 (5 bases). The V gene lost 4 bases and the J gene lost 0 bases, with 12 bases spanning the gap. This CDR3 spans 16 amino acids. Germline assignment: CDR1 LGHNA and CDR2 YSLEER. The CDR3 here is CASSPHTGATNEKLFF. The CDR3 nucleotides are TGCGCCAGCAGCCCGCACACAGGAGCAACTAATGAAAAACTGTTTTTT.

The chain uses TRBV7-8 and TRBJ2-1, with a possible D match to TRBD2 (6 bases). The CDR3 is made up of 15 amino acids. V lost 2 bases and J lost 5, with 13 bases in between. Looked up from germline, CDR1 is SGHVS and CDR2 is FQNEAQ. The CDR3 DNA reads TGTGCCAGCAGCTTACAGCGGGTGACTAACAATGAGCAGTTCTTC. It specifies CASSLQRVTNNEQFF. Variable domain in full (rest from reference TRBV7-8 and TRBJ2-1): GAGVSQSPRYKVAKRGQDVALRCDPISGHVSLFWYQQALGQGPEFLTYFQNEAQLDKSGLPSDRFFAERPEGSVSTLKIQRTQQEDSAVYLCASSLQRVTNNEQFFGPGTRLTVL.

The V call is TRBV7-9, the J call TRBJ1-1, with D possibly matching TRBD1 (5 bases). V gave up 5 bases and J gave up 1 base, with 11 bases separating them. The length of the CDR3 is 14 residues. Germline CDR1 reads SEHNR; CDR2 reads FQNEAQ (reference sequence). DNA of the CDR3: TGTGCCAGCAGCCCCCGGGACTGGAACACTGAAGCTTTCTTT. This codes for CASSPRDWNTEAFF.

This chain uses TRBV7-9 with TRBJ2-7; 8 bases map to TRBD1. CDR1 is SEHNR, CDR2 FQNEAQ, per germline (reference sequence). The CDR3 runs to 18 residues. The ends lost 7 bases at V and 4 bases at J; junction bases unmatched: 21. The CDR3 nucleotides are TGTGCCAGCACGAGGGGACGGGGGACAGGAAAAGGGGTATACGAGCAGTACTTC. Translation: CASTRGRGTGKGVYEQYF.

This chain links TRBV19 with TRBJ1-3, with D uncertain. Deletions cut 6 bases from V and 4 bases from J, with 10 bases between. Germline V lookup: CDR1 LNHDA, CDR2 SQIVND (reference sequence). There are 13 residues in the CDR3. The CDR3 is CASRTPLGNTIYF. In DNA, the CDR3 is TGTGCCAGTAGGACGCCGTTAGGAAACACCATATATTTT.

There are a few counts of this clone. This chain connects TRBV14 to TRBJ2-4, with TRBD2 matching 7 bases. CDR1 and CDR2 (germline): SGHDN, FVKESK. Trimming cost V 3 bases and J 12 bases; bases outside gene matches: 5. The CDR3 spans 12 residues. CDR3 DNA: TGTGCCAGCAGCCAGGCCTCGGGGGGTCAGTACTTC. Translating it yields CASSQASGGQYF.

CDR3 DNA sequence: TGCGCCAGCAGCCAAGACTCAAACATAGATCAGCCCCAGCATTTT. It is translated as CASSQDSNIDQPQHF. The chain has TRBV4-3 and TRBJ1-5; no firm D call. With 0 bases removed from V and 5 bases from J, the gap between germline ends came to 11 bases. The CDR3 contains 15 residues. CDR1 is LGHNA, CDR2 YSLEER, per germline.

V usage is TRBV6-1 and J usage is TRBJ1-2; tentatively, D is TRBD1 (6 bases). There are 13 residues in the CDR3. CDR1 and CDR2 (germline): MNHNS, SASEGT. V dropped 6 bases and J dropped 7 bases, with 15 bases sitting between them. The CDR3 nucleotides are TGTGCCAGCAGCAACCAGGGGATCGGTGGCTACACCTTC. Translation: CASSNQGIGGYTF.

Only a few counts were recorded for this clone. The chain joins TRBV7-2 to TRBJ1-1, with unresolved D. This CDR3 contains 12 residues. Between the trimmed V and J ends, which lost 3 bases and 6 bases, there was a span of 8 bases. Per germline, CDR1 SGHTA and CDR2 FQGNSA. The CDR3 reads CASSLDGAEAFF. CDR3 in DNA: TGTGCCAGCAGCTTGGATGGCGCTGAAGCTTTCTTT.

About this clone itself: Distinct nucleotide sequences in the sample also encode this CDR3. This chain joins TRBV2 and TRBJ1-1; 8 positions match TRBD1. The V and J ends lost 6 bases and 2 bases, in that order; junction bases with no gene match: 2. This CDR3 spans 13 amino acids. Looked up from germline, CDR1 is SNHLY and CDR2 is FYNNEI. The CDR3 protein is CASSGQGNTEAFF. The CDR3 nucleotides read TGTGCCAGCAGCGGACAGGGCAACACTGAAGCTTTCTTT. Full variable domain (outside the CDR3, taken from reference TRBV2 and TRBJ1-1): EPEVTQTPSHQVTQMGQEVILRCVPISNHLYFYWYRQILGQKVEFLVSFYNNEISEKSEIFDDQFSVERPDGSNFTLKIRSTKLEDSAMYFCASSGQGNTEAFFGQGTRLTVV.

This chain joins TRBV4-3 and TRBJ2-1; TRBD2 aligns across 7 bases. The CDR3 loop spans 13 amino acids. CDR1 is LGHNA and CDR2 is YSLEER in the germline V gene. V lost 1 base, J lost 12 bases, and 6 bases stayed unmatched. This CDR3 is CASSQGKAGRQFF. CDR3 bases: TGCGCCAGCAGCCAAGGGAAAGCGGGACGGCAGTTCTTC.